These T cell receptor beta chains were read from a single sample in a study of T cells after yellow fever vaccination. Each CDR3 protein gets one entry after TCRdb re-called the 5' RACE reads with MiXCR. The repertoire holds 620,000 or so distinct CDR3 sequences, with around an eighth as singletons. This material consisted of PBMCs, taken on the day of the yellow fever booster vaccination. These receptors were obtained from a man aged 25 to 40 who received the YFV17D yellow fever vaccine. Each CDR3 is given with its conserved first and last residue. Clone size is given for some rows only: seen once, a few or many times, or a class if the clone is expanded.

J gene,clone size,V gene,CDR3 protein
TRBJ2-1,few,TRBV20-1,CSARGGGARWQFF
TRBJ2-3,few,TRBV28,CASRPTKGSTDTQYF
TRBJ1-1,few,TRBV7-2,CASSSTRDTEAFF
TRBJ1-4,few,TRBV5-4,CASSTGTTTNEKLFF
TRBJ2-3,many,TRBV5-4,CASSLGLAGVRDTQYF
TRBJ2-2,-,TRBV30,CAWRAGTSIGELFF
TRBJ2-7,few,TRBV20-1,CSARTGTSYEQYF
TRBJ2-1,-,TRBV7-2,CASSRGGSHNGVEQFF
TRBJ2-7,many,TRBV27,CASSKQGSYEQYF
TRBJ2-3,few,TRBV11-2,CASSRGPGLAGGSPEDTQYF
TRBJ2-1,many,TRBV12-3/TRBV12-4,CASSQNNVGEQFF
TRBJ2-3,few,TRBV10-2,CASSELAGGSQYF
TRBJ2-7,-,TRBV7-2,CASSSRSGAYEQYF
TRBJ1-1,few,TRBV4-2,CASSHRGPYGSNTEAFF
TRBJ2-4,few,TRBV6-2/TRBV6-3,CASSYSLGLGNIQYF
TRBJ2-1,many,TRBV5-1,CASSLGVDLRDEQFF
TRBJ2-1,few,TRBV7-2,CASSLDRGQVEQFF
TRBJ2-1,few,TRBV20-1,CSASDDRYNEQFF
TRBJ1-5,-,TRBV20-1,CSARSGYSNQPQHF
TRBJ2-7,few,TRBV20-1,CSARDRGSVVQYF
TRBJ2-1,-,TRBV12-3/TRBV12-4,CASSPQSYEQFF
TRBJ2-5,-,TRBV27,CASSLYRGETQYF
TRBJ2-2,-,TRBV7-8,CASSPWLSGGSGELFF
TRBJ2-5,-,TRBV25-1,CASSEPGQAERETQYF
TRBJ2-1,few,TRBV7-9,CASSLGGGRGREQFF
TRBJ2-3,few,TRBV6-5,CASSSLRGSSTDTQYF
TRBJ2-1,-,TRBV5-4,CASSWAGGTSYNEQFF
TRBJ2-5,-,TRBV28,CASNQDNQETQYF
TRBJ2-7,-,TRBV20-1,CSATGTSSFYEQYF
TRBJ1-1,-,TRBV5-1,CASSSFGPYTEAFF
TRBJ2-3,-,TRBV6-2/TRBV6-3,CASSRDSPTDTQYF
TRBJ1-1,-,TRBV11-2,CASSLVWGAPEAFF
TRBJ2-5,few,TRBV20-1,CSARPSGRLAPQETQYF
TRBJ2-3,-,TRBV20-1,CSAKGSSTDTQYF
TRBJ2-5,few,TRBV19,CASSRRSETQYF
TRBJ2-1,-,TRBV14,CASSQVLVREQFF
TRBJ1-1,-,TRBV10-3,CAISETGNTEAFF
TRBJ2-3,few,TRBV27,CASSGRRPTDTQYF
TRBJ2-7,-,TRBV18,CASSPQELSYEQYF
TRBJ1-1,few,TRBV24-1,CATSDLQGMRNTEAFF
TRBJ2-2,few,TRBV6-5,CASSNSGDTGELFF
TRBJ1-4,few,TRBV6-5,CASSYSTATNEKLFF